This entry lists 18 T cell receptor beta chains sequenced from one sample in a study of cytomegalovirus exposure and HLA in healthy donors. Both 60 Vbeta primers and 13 Jbeta primers went into the PCR. The method was immunoSEQ multiplex PCR; TCRdb's version includes in-frame clones alone and lacks a portion of them. The sample includes tens of thousands of clones, around 75% of them seen just once. Input material: PBMCs. All receptors come from a woman under 40 in good health and CMV-seropositive.

The rearrangement uses TRBV7-9 and TRBJ2-3, with D possibly being TRBD2 (6 bases). The CDR3 has 15 residues. Trimming removed 4 bases at V and 5 bases at J, with 16 bases between. Germline V gene sequence: CDR1 SEHNR, CDR2 FQNEAQ (reference sequence). CDR3 DNA: TGTGCCAGCAGCTCCCGGGACTCCTATTTAGATACGCAGTATTTT. Its translation: CASSSRDSYLDTQYF.

V is TRBV10-3 and J is TRBJ2-2; D gene unclear. The CDR3 extends over 11 amino acids. Germline-derived CDR1 and CDR2 are ENHRY and SYGVKD. V was trimmed by 8 bases and J by 8 bases, leaving 9 bases between them. CDR3 sequence: CAIGSVGELFF. CDR3 nucleotide sequence: TGTGCCATCGGCTCTGTGGGGGAGCTGTTTTTT.

This clone occurred a few times. The gene calls are TRBV5-1 and TRBJ2-2, with 15 nucleotides matching TRBD2. V lost 4 bases to trimming and J lost 7 bases; unmatched junction nucleotides: 11. This CDR3 region has 18 residues. Looked up from germline, CDR1 is SGHRS and CDR2 is YFSETQ. In DNA, the CDR3 is TGCGCCAGCAGCCACACGCCGCCGGGACTAGCGGGAGGCGGGGAGCTGTTTTTT. Translating gives CASSHTPPGLAGGGELFF.

V is TRBV5-1 and J is TRBJ1-3; 7 nucleotides align to TRBD1. V shed 0 bases, J shed 0 bases, and the junction held 3 bases outside the gene matches. The germline gives CDR1 SGHRS, CDR2 YFSETQ. CDR3 length equals 16 residues. CDR3 sequence (DNA): TGCGCCAGCAGCTTGGGGGACAGATTCTCTGGAAACACCATATATTTT. Translating gives CASSLGDRFSGNTIYF.

This sequence joins TRBV5-4 and TRBJ2-1, with TRBD1 identical over 8 bases. The ends lost 5 bases at V and 6 bases at J; junction bases unmatched: 7. CDR3 length equals 14 residues. The V gene's germline CDR1 is SGHNT and CDR2 YYREEE (reference sequence). CDR3 nucleotides: TGTGCCAGCAGTAACGGACAGGGCCGCAATGAGCAGTTCTTC. Translation: CASSNGQGRNEQFF.

The chain recombines TRBV19 with TRBJ2-1, with no clear D. Trimming took 2 bases from V and 8 from J, leaving 7 bases between them. This CDR3 has 12 amino acids. Germline lookup yields CDR1 LNHDA and CDR2 SQIVND (reference sequence). The DNA of the CDR3 is TGTGCCAGTAGTATACAATGGCATGAGCAGTTCTTC. Protein: CASSIQWHEQFF.

This sequence joins TRBV21-1 and TRBJ2-5; the table's TRBD2 call for D was not verified on the DNA. TRBV21-1 is a known pseudogene. The CDR3 extends over 14 amino acids. This CDR3 is CASSKSPNGETQYF. As DNA, the CDR3 is TGTGCCAGCAGCAAGAGTCCAAACGGAGAGACCCAGTACTTC.

This clone occurred a few times. The rearrangement links TRBV27 to TRBJ1-1; D ambiguous. CDR1 is MNHEY, CDR2 SMNVEV, per germline (reference sequence). Trimming took off 3 bases at V and 2 bases at J, with 10 bases between the two ends. CDR3 length: 14 residues. The CDR3 here is CASSLTDSNTEAFF. As DNA, the CDR3 is TGTGCCAGCAGTTTGACGGACTCAAACACTGAAGCTTTCTTT.

This clone was seen only once. J is TRBJ2-7 and V is TRBV19; the match to TRBD2 covers 11 bases. The CDR3 is made up of 15 amino acids. Germline V gives CDR1 LNHDA, CDR2 SQIVND (reference sequence). J lost 2 bases, V lost 6 bases, and 6 bases had no gene match. The CDR3 DNA follows: TGTGCCAGTAGCATCACTAGCGGGGGTCCCTACGAGCAGTACTTC. This translates into CASSITSGGPYEQYF.

The V call is TRBV18, the J call TRBJ2-5; D not resolved. Germline values: CDR1 KGHSH, CDR2 LQKENI. The CDR3 contains 14 residues. Trimming left V 3 bases short and J 2 bases short, with 10 bases between. This chain's CDR3 is CASSPKYLQETQYF. DNA of the CDR3: TGTGCCAGCTCACCTAAGTACCTACAAGAGACCCAGTACTTC.

This chain links TRBV11-2 with TRBJ2-5, with a tentative D call TRBD1 (6 bases). CDR1 and CDR2 from the germline V gene are SGHAT and FQNNGV. The CDR3 is made up of 14 amino acids. The V end was cut by 3 bases, the J end by 5 bases, with 13 bases between. This chain's CDR3 is CASSFPGDWETQYF. The CDR3 coding sequence is TGTGCCAGCAGCTTCCCAGGGGATTGGGAGACCCAGTACTTC.

The chain employs TRBV12-5 and TRBJ2-5; TRBD2 aligns across 13 bases. This CDR3 contains 16 residues. Trimming removed 7 bases from V and 9 bases from J; junction bases left unmatched: 14. The germline CDR1 and CDR2 sequences are LGHNT and FRNRAP. The CDR3 here is CASALVLAGGRGAQYF. CDR3 nucleotides: TGTGCTAGTGCCTTGGTACTAGCGGGAGGGCGGGGGGCCCAGTACTTC. The complete variable domain, with remaining parts taken from reference TRBV12-5 and TRBJ2-5, reads DARVTQTPRHKVTEMGQEVTMRCQPILGHNTVFWYRQTMMQGLELLAYFRNRAPLDDSGMPKDRFSAEMPDATLATLKIQPSEPRDSAVYFCASALVLAGGRGAQYFGPGTRLLVL.

The chain is built from TRBV28 and TRBJ2-7, with TRBD2 matching 11 bases. Germline V lookup: CDR1 MDHEN, CDR2 SYDVKM. Trimming cost V 6 bases and J 3 bases; bases outside gene matches: 4. This CDR3 is 14 amino acids long. CDR3 nucleotide sequence: TGTGCCAGCAGCTCGACTAGCGGGAACTACGAGCAGTACTTC. Residues: CASSSTSGNYEQYF.

The chain combines TRBV9 with TRBJ2-3, with D maybe TRBD1 (5 bases). Trimming stripped 0 bases from V and 4 bases from J, with 12 bases between. CDR1 and CDR2 from the germline V gene are SGDLS and YYNGEE. The CDR3 is 15 amino acids. The CDR3 region is CASSVGPGSADTQYF. The CDR3 DNA follows: TGTGCCAGCAGCGTAGGTCCAGGGTCGGCAGATACGCAGTATTTT. The whole variable domain, remainder taken from reference TRBV9 and TRBJ2-3, is DSGVTQTPKHLITATGQRVTLRCSPRSGDLSVYWYQQSLDQGLQFLIQYYNGEERAKGNILERFSAQQFPDLHSELNLSSLELGDSALYFCASSVGPGSADTQYFGPGTRLTVL.

The J gene is TRBJ1-6, the V gene TRBV6-6, with D tentatively TRBD1 (5 bases). Trimming pared 10 bases from V and 4 bases from J, leaving 17 bases between. The CDR3 has 15 residues. The germline V gene encodes CDR1 MNHNY and CDR2 SVGAGI (reference sequence). The CDR3 protein is CATNPGGGYNSPLHF. The CDR3 DNA is TGTGCCACCAACCCCGGGGGGGGATATAATTCACCCCTCCACTTT.

V is TRBV29-1 and J is TRBJ2-1; 8 nucleotides align to TRBD1. This CDR3 region has 18 residues. The V gene's germline CDR1 is SQVTM and CDR2 ANQGSEA. Trimming removed 4 bases from V and 1 base from J; junction bases left unmatched: 15. The CDR3 DNA is TGCAGCGTTGGAGGATCATTGGACAGGGAAGTATCCTACAATGAGCAGTTCTTC. It encodes CSVGGSLDREVSYNEQFF.

The genes are TRBV10-2 and TRBJ1-2, with D perhaps TRBD1 (6 bases). V dropped 4 bases and J dropped 4 bases, with 16 bases sitting between them. Germline CDR1 is WSHSY and CDR2 is SAAADI. The CDR3 length is 15 residues. The CDR3 loop reads CASSVQGAGIYGYTF. DNA of the CDR3: TGCGCCAGCAGTGTACAGGGCGCCGGAATCTATGGCTACACCTTC.

V and J are TRBV4-2 and TRBJ2-7, with a weak D call TRBD1 (6 bases). V gave up 0 bases and J gave up 6 bases, with 15 bases separating them. Germline loops: CDR1 LGHNA, CDR2 YNFKEQ. This CDR3 region has 15 residues. The CDR3 loop is CASSQDAQGIGEQYF. CDR3 DNA: TGTGCCAGCAGCCAAGATGCGCAGGGGATCGGCGAGCAGTACTTC.